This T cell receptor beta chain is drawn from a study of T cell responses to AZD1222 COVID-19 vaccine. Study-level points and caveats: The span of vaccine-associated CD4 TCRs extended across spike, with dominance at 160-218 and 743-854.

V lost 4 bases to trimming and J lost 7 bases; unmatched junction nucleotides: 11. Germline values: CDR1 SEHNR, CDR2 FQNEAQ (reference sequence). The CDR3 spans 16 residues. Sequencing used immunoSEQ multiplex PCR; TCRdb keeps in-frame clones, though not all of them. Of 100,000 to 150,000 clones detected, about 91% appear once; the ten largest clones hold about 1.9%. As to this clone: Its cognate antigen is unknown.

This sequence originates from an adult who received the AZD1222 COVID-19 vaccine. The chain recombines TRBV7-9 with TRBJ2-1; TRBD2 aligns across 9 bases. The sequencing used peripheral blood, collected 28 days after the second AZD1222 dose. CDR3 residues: CASSSLVLAGWNEQFF. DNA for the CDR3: TGTGCCAGCAGCTCTCTCGTCCTAGCGGGGTGGAATGAGCAGTTCTTC.